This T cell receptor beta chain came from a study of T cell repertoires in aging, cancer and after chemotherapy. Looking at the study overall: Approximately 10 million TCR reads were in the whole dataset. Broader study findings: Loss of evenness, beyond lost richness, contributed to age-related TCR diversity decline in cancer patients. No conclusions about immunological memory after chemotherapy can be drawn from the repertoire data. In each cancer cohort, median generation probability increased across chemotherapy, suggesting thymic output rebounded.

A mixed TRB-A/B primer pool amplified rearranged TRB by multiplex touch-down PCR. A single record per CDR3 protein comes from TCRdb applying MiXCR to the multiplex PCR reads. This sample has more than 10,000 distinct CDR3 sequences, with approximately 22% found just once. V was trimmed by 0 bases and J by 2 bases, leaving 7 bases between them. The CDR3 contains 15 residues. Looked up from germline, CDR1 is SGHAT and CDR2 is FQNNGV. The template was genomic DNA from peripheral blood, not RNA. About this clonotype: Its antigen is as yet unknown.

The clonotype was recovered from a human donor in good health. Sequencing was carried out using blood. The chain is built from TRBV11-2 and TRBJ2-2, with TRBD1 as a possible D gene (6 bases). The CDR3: CASSLDRGNTGELFF. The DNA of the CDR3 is TGTGCCAGCAGCTTAGACAGGGGAAACACCGGGGAGCTGTTTTTT.